These 32 T cell receptor beta chains were all obtained from the same sample, sequenced in a study of glioma-infiltrating T cells (dated by TCRdb to the mid-2010s). The sequencer listed for this sample is Illumina MiSeq. TCR alpha and beta CDR3 regions were amplified with the iRepertoire nested amplicon-rescue multiplex PCR (arm-PCR) platform from RNA. TCRdb trimmed public reads at Q25 via fastp, called clones via MiXCR and kept in-frame beta chains. Each record represents a unique CDR3 protein, reported with the most common genes and DNA among its rows. The sample table holds some 400 distinct CDR3 sequences, of which about 24% were seen once. Jointly, the top ten make up under 30% of the sample. The sequenced sample consisted of glioma tissue, nonneoplastic brain tissue, or PBMCs (not recorded which). Every receptor here comes from a human donor with low-grade glioma or glioblastoma, undergoing nonglioma brain surgery, or in good health (not recorded which).

This clonotype was picked up a small number of times. For a library built for alpha chains, this beta chain is a stray read; little rests on its size. J is TRBJ2-5 and V is TRBV27; TRBD2 matches 11 bases. Trimming cost V 4 bases and J 4 bases; bases outside gene matches: 5. The CDR3 consists of 15 residues. CDR1 and CDR2 from the germline V gene are MNHEY and SMNVEV (reference sequence). CDR3 amino acids: CASSSLTSGGETQYF. The CDR3 nucleotides read TGTGCCAGCAGTTCCCTCACTAGCGGGGGAGAGACCCAGTACTTC.

This clonotype was recorded a few times. Being off target in a library aimed at alpha chains, this beta chain has a size of little meaning. This chain links TRBV7-9 with TRBJ2-1; 7 positions match TRBD2. The V segment lost 5 bases and the J segment 9 bases; nucleotides outside the gene matches: 10. This CDR3 region has 14 residues. Germline V gives CDR1 SEHNR, CDR2 FQNEAQ (reference sequence). CDR3 bases: TGTGCCAGCAGCAACGGACTAGTCGGGGTTGAGCAGTTCTTC. Amino acids: CASSNGLVGVEQFF.

In this sample, this clonotype is hyperexpanded. Because the library targeted alpha chains, this beta chain is an off-target read whose size means little. The chain has TRBV28 and TRBJ1-5; D gene unclear. The CDR3 spans 14 residues. Trimming cost V 3 bases and J 0 bases, with 6 bases left between them. CDR1 is MDHEN, CDR2 SYDVKM, per germline. The CDR3 nucleotides read TGTGCCAGCAGTTTGAGTTATAGCAATCAGCCCCAGCATTTT. This encodes CASSLSYSNQPQHF.

This clonotype was observed a handful of times. The library was prepared for alpha chains; this beta chain is a stray read, so its frequency means little. The chain carries TRBV4-2 and TRBJ2-3; the match to TRBD2 covers 10 bases. V shed 1 base and J 5 bases; nucleotides not matched to a gene: 15. Germline lookup yields CDR1 LGHNA and CDR2 YNFKEQ. The CDR3 has 19 residues. CDR3 protein: CASSQGEASGSLNKDTQYF. DNA of the CDR3: TGTGCCAGCAGCCAAGGAGAGGCTAGCGGGAGCCTGAACAAAGATACGCAGTATTTT.

A note on this clonotype: Because this beta chain is a stray read in a library intended to capture alpha chains, its abundance should not be given much weight. The V and J genes are TRBV20-1 and TRBJ2-3; 7 nucleotides match TRBD2. From germline, CDR1 is DFQATT and CDR2 SNEGSKA (reference sequence). The CDR3 contains 14 residues. V gave up 5 bases and J gave up 0 bases; unmatched junction bases: 5. CDR3 in amino acids: CSAPSGYSTDTQYF. In DNA, the CDR3 is TGCAGTGCTCCTAGCGGATATAGCACAGATACGCAGTATTTT.

By its share, this clonotype is large. A library prepared for alpha chains yielded this beta chain as an off-target read; its size is of little meaning. The V and J genes are TRBV20-1 and TRBJ2-7; D is undetermined. Trimming removed 0 bases from V and 3 bases from J, with 9 bases in between. Germline values: CDR1 DFQATT, CDR2 SNEGSKA (reference sequence). CDR3 length: 13 residues. CDR3: CSARESKNYEQYF. CDR3 nucleotide sequence: TGCAGTGCTAGAGAAAGCAAGAACTACGAGCAGTACTTC.

Turning to this clonotype: This beta chain lies outside the target of a library built for alpha chains; its clone size means little. DNA for the CDR3: TGTGCCAGCAGCTTAGACTCAGCGCACCAAGAGACCCAGTACTTC. It codes for CASSLDSAHQETQYF. The rearrangement joins TRBV7-2 to TRBJ2-5; D uncertain. The CDR3 consists of 15 residues. V was pared by 1 base and J by 0 bases, with 9 bases between. Germline V CDR1 and CDR2: SGHTA, FQGNSA.

To note about this clonotype: Little can be read into the size of this beta chain, an off-target read in a library designed for alpha chains. The DNA for the CDR3 is TGTGCCAGCACCCGGACAGGGGAGGTGAACACTGAAGCTTTCTTT. Protein product: CASTRTGEVNTEAFF. The chain carries TRBV12-3 or TRBV12-4 and TRBJ1-1; 9 nucleotides agree with TRBD1. This CDR3 contains 15 residues. V lost 7 bases to trimming and J lost 0 bases; unmatched junction nucleotides: 6.

Only a few counts were recorded for this clonotype. The size of this beta chain means little, since it is a stray read in a library made for alpha chains. The V call is TRBV19, the J call TRBJ2-1; the D is unclear. Germline V gene data show CDR1 as LNHDA and CDR2 as SQIVND (reference sequence). This CDR3 comprises 13 residues. Trimming shortened V by 3 bases and J by 10 bases, and 13 bases separated the two germline ends. CDR3 in amino acids: CASSIPLGGEQFF. The CDR3 bases are TGTGCCAGTAGTATTCCCCTAGGTGGGGAGCAGTTCTTC. Based on the CDR3 plus reference TRBV19 and TRBJ2-1, the full variable domain is DGGITQSPKYLFRKEGQNVTLSCEQNLNHDAMYWYRQDPGQGLRLIYYSQIVNDFQKGDIAEGYSVSREKKESFPLTVTSAQKNPTAFYLCASSIPLGGEQFFGPGTRLTVL.

Comment on this clonotype: Since a much larger clone is just one base distant, this may be a read error. Since it is a stray read in a library aimed at alpha chains, this beta chain has a size that is not meaningful. The chain carries TRBV14 and TRBJ1-3, with D tentatively TRBD1 (5 bases). The germline V gene has CDR1 SGHDN and CDR2 FVKESK. This CDR3 is built from 14 residues. The CDR3 DNA follows: TGTGTCAGCAGCCAACAGGTGTCAGGAAACACCATATATTTT. Its protein product is CVSSQQVSGNTIYF.

Note on this clonotype: This may be a read error, as it is one base from a much larger clone. This beta chain appears as a stray read in a library generated for alpha chains; its size is not informative. CDR3 residues: CSGRESKNYEQYF. In nucleotides, the CDR3 is TGCAGTGGTAGAGAAAGCAAGAACTACGAGCAGTACTTC. V and J are TRBV20-1 and TRBJ2-7; D not resolved. Germline V lookup: CDR1 DFQATT, CDR2 SNEGSKA (reference sequence). This CDR3 comprises 13 residues.

As regards this clonotype: This beta chain lies outside the target of a library built for alpha chains; its clone size means little. The chain has TRBV7-9 and TRBJ2-3; 10 nucleotides match TRBD2. The germline gives CDR1 SEHNR, CDR2 FQNEAQ (reference sequence). The CDR3 contains 16 residues. Germline trimming cut 6 bases from V and 3 bases from J; bases unmatched to any gene: 9. CDR3 residues: CASSLTPSGRTDTQYF. The CDR3 DNA follows: TGTGCCAGCAGTCTCACCCCTAGCGGGAGAACAGATACGCAGTATTTT.

This clonotype was detected a few times. The library was built for alpha chains, so this beta chain is an off-target read and its size means little. This chain uses TRBV20-1 with TRBJ2-4, with no clear D. Trimming shortened V by 0 bases and J by 0 bases, and 15 bases separated the two germline ends. The V gene's germline CDR1 is DFQATT and CDR2 SNEGSKA (reference sequence). The CDR3 has 17 residues. CDR3 amino acids: CSARDHVNQLAKNIQYF. In DNA form, the CDR3 reads TGCAGTGCTAGAGATCATGTCAATCAGCTAGCCAAAAACATTCAGTACTTC.

This clonotype ranks as large. Being off target in a library aimed at alpha chains, this beta chain has a size of little meaning. V usage is TRBV27 and J usage is TRBJ1-6; tentative D call: TRBD1 (6 bases). The CDR3 is 14 amino acids. V gave up 7 bases and J gave up 6 bases, with 13 bases separating them. CDR1 is MNHEY and CDR2 is SMNVEV in the germline V gene (reference sequence). The DNA for the CDR3 is TGTGCCAGCAATGAACAGGGCCCTAATTCACCCCTCCACTTT. Translating gives CASNEQGPNSPLHF.

With respect to this clonotype: The library was prepared for alpha chains; this beta chain is a stray read, so its frequency means little. This chain joins TRBV9 and TRBJ2-3; a weak D match, TRBD2 (5 bases). The CDR3 is 17 residues long. V was trimmed by 0 bases and J by 3 bases, leaving 17 bases between them. CDR1 is SGDLS, CDR2 YYNGEE, per germline. The CDR3 loop reads CASSVDSAPRATDTQYF. Written as DNA, the CDR3 is TGTGCCAGCAGCGTAGATAGCGCCCCCCGAGCAACAGATACGCAGTATTTT.

A remark on this clonotype: A read error may be the cause here, since a much bigger clone is one base away. This beta chain is an unintended read in a library built for alpha chains; its size means little. CDR3: CASRTIITEAFF. CDR3 nucleotides: TGTGCCAGTCGTACCATTATCACTGAAGCTTTCTTT. V is TRBV6-2 or TRBV6-3 and J is TRBJ1-1; no definite D call. With 9 bases removed from V and 4 bases from J, the gap between germline ends came to 12 bases. Germline CDR1 MNHEY, CDR2 SVGEGT. The CDR3 length is 12 residues.

Regarding this clonotype: This beta chain is off target for a library built for alpha chains, so its abundance means little. The chain is built from TRBV18 and TRBJ2-5; 9 bases map to TRBD2. V was clipped by 0 bases and J by 3 bases; unmatched bases: 8. In germline, CDR1 is KGHSH, CDR2 LQKENI. This CDR3 comprises 17 residues. For the CDR3, the DNA is TGTGCCAGCTCACCACCGCTAAGCGGGAGGCCCGAAGAGACCCAGTACTTC. It yields the protein CASSPPLSGRPEETQYF.

In its sample, this clonotype is large. Being off target in a library aimed at alpha chains, this beta chain has a size of little meaning. The rearrangement links TRBV2 to TRBJ1-4; 9 bases map to TRBD1. CDR3 size: 15 residues. Germline assignment: CDR1 SNHLY and CDR2 FYNNEI. V was pared by 0 bases and J by 6 bases, with 2 bases of the junction left unmatched. The CDR3 DNA follows: TGTGCCAGCAGTGAAGCGGACAGGGGAGATGAAAAACTGTTTTTT. Protein sequence: CASSEADRGDEKLFF.

This clonotype is judged hyperexpanded. This beta chain came through as a stray read in a library set up for alpha chains, and its size says little. The chain uses TRBV7-9 and TRBJ1-2; 9 nucleotides match TRBD1. J gave up 6 bases and V 6 bases, and 5 bases lay outside the gene matches. From germline, CDR1 is SEHNR and CDR2 FQNEAQ (reference sequence). There are 13 residues in the CDR3. The CDR3 region is CASSTGQGNGYTF. CDR3 coding DNA: TGTGCCAGCAGTACTGGACAGGGGAATGGCTACACCTTC.

This clonotype was found a few times. The size of this beta chain means little, since it is a stray read in a library made for alpha chains. The chain recombines TRBV12-3 or TRBV12-4 with TRBJ1-5, with unresolved D. The CDR3 spans 12 residues. The V end lost 7 bases, the J end lost 9 bases, and 13 bases lay between the germline ends. The CDR3 sequence: CASTSHSGPQHF. The CDR3 nucleotides read TGTGCCAGCACCTCACACTCGGGGCCCCAGCATTTT.

A few counts support this clonotype. Because the library targeted alpha chains, this beta chain is an off-target read whose size means little. The V call is TRBV29-1, the J call TRBJ2-5; D not certain. This CDR3 spans 13 amino acids. The germline V and J ends were trimmed by 7 bases and 4 bases, with 16 bases remaining between them. Per the germline V gene, CDR1 is SQVTM and CDR2 is ANQGSEA. The CDR3 DNA sequence: TGCAGCGCTAGGGTCCGGTCTGGAGAGACCCAGTACTTC. This sequence encodes CSARVRSGETQYF.

As for this clonotype: Since it is a stray read in a library aimed at alpha chains, this beta chain has a size that is not meaningful. CDR3 amino acids: CARTGLLPYEQYF. The CDR3 coding sequence is TGTGCCAGGACAGGGCTGCTCCCCTACGAGCAGTACTTC. The chain employs TRBV2 and TRBJ2-7, with 7 bases fitting TRBD1. The CDR3 spans 13 residues. CDR1 and CDR2 (germline): SNHLY, FYNNEI. V shed 9 bases and J 2 bases; nucleotides not matched to a gene: 7.

For this clonotype: This beta chain turned up in a library designed for alpha chains; as an off-target read, its abundance says little. The chain links TRBV18 to TRBJ2-7; no definite D call. The ends were cut back, 1 base at V and 0 bases at J, with 7 bases in the middle. This CDR3 comprises 14 residues. Germline-derived CDR1 and CDR2 are KGHSH and LQKENI. CDR3 nucleotide sequence: TGTGCCAGCTCACCACTACCAGGCTCCTACGAGCAGTACTTC. Its translation: CASSPLPGSYEQYF. The full variable domain, rest sourced from reference TRBV18 and TRBJ2-7, is NAGVMQNPRHLVRRRGQEARLRCSPMKGHSHVYWYRQLPEEGLKFMVYLQKENIIDESGMPKERFSAEFPKEGPSILRIQQVVRGDSAAYFCASSPLPGSYEQYFGPGTRLTVT.

This clonotype was seen a few times. Since the library was made to target alpha chains, this beta chain is a stray read and its abundance is not meaningful. V usage is TRBV4-2 and J usage is TRBJ1-4; unclear D gene. Trimming removed 0 bases at V and 12 bases at J, with 5 bases between. This CDR3 region has 11 residues. In germline, CDR1 is LGHNA, CDR2 YNFKEQ. The CDR3 region is CASSQDWELFF. The CDR3 bases are TGTGCCAGCAGCCAAGATTGGGAACTGTTTTTT.

This clonotype ranks as large. The library was prepared for alpha chains; this beta chain is a stray read, so its frequency means little. V gene TRBV27 combines with J gene TRBJ2-1, with a tentative D call TRBD2 (6 bases). Trimming shortened V by 2 bases and J by 0 bases, and 8 bases separated the two germline ends. The CDR3 has 15 residues. CDR1 is MNHEY and CDR2 is SMNVEV in the germline V gene (reference sequence). The CDR3 nucleotides read TGTGCCAGCAGTTTAGGGGGAGGCTCCTACAATGAGCAGTTCTTC. Its translation: CASSLGGGSYNEQFF.

This clonotype was detected a few times. The library was built for alpha chains, so this beta chain is an off-target read and its size means little. The V call is TRBV29-1, the J call TRBJ2-3; D uncertain. Trimming left V 3 bases short and J 4 bases short, with 11 bases between. The CDR3 spans 13 residues. Germline lookup yields CDR1 SQVTM and CDR2 ANQGSEA. CDR3 residues: CSVDDGLPDTQYF. The CDR3 bases are TGCAGCGTTGACGACGGGTTGCCAGATACGCAGTATTTT.

Comments on this clonotype: This beta chain is an off-target read within a library intended for alpha chains, so its frequency means little. The chain employs TRBV19 and TRBJ1-2; D gene unclear. In germline, CDR1 is LNHDA, CDR2 SQIVND (reference sequence). This CDR3 has 12 residues. The V end was cut by 10 bases, the J end by 2 bases, with 11 bases between. CDR3 DNA: TGTGCCACCCCGAGGCGAAACTATGGCTACACCTTC. As protein: CATPRRNYGYTF.

Turning to this clonotype: Being one base from a much bigger clone, this may be a read error. The size of this beta chain means little, since it is a stray read in a library made for alpha chains. This chain joins TRBV2 and TRBJ1-4, with 9 bases aligning to TRBD1. This CDR3 has 15 amino acids. V lost 0 bases, J lost 9 bases, and 5 bases stayed unmatched. Germline loops: CDR1 SNHLY, CDR2 FYNNEI. In nucleotides, the CDR3 is TGTGCCAGCAGTGAAGCGGACAGGGGAGATAAAAAACTGTTTTTT. This translates into CASSEADRGDKKLFF.

This clonotype was detected a few times. A library prepared for alpha chains yielded this beta chain as an off-target read; its size is of little meaning. The chain is built from TRBV7-2 and TRBJ1-4; D uncertain. CDR1 SGHTA and CDR2 FQGNSA come from the germline V gene. V dropped 2 bases and J dropped 5 bases, with 6 bases sitting between them. CDR3 size: 13 residues. The CDR3 DNA follows: TGTGCCAGCAGCTTAATGAAAAATGAAAAACTGTTTTTT. This gives the protein CASSLMKNEKLFF.

Notes on this clonotype: Within a library made for alpha chains, this beta chain is off target, and its count is uninformative. The chain employs TRBV14 and TRBJ2-7; a possible D gene is TRBD2 (5 bases). The CDR3 loop spans 15 amino acids. V lost 6 bases to trimming and J lost 1 base, with 16 bases between them. Germline loops: CDR1 SGHDN, CDR2 FVKESK. The CDR3 spells CASSRGSDLSYEQYV. CDR3 DNA sequence: TGTGCCAGCAGTCGAGGGTCTGATTTATCCTACGAGCAGTACGTC.

To note about this clonotype: Since it is a stray read in a library aimed at alpha chains, this beta chain has a size that is not meaningful. V gene TRBV12-3 or TRBV12-4 combines with J gene TRBJ2-1, with D perhaps TRBD1 or TRBD2 (5 bases each). With 2 bases removed from V and 6 bases from J, the gap between germline ends came to 14 bases. The CDR3 sequence is 15 residues long. In nucleotides, the CDR3 is TGTGCCAGCAGTTTATTGGGGGATAAAGGCAATGAGCAGTTCTTC. Amino acid sequence: CASSLLGDKGNEQFF.

This clonotype showed up just a few times. The size of this beta chain means little, since it is a stray read in a library made for alpha chains. The chain couples TRBV12-3 or TRBV12-4 to TRBJ1-2; the D gene is possibly TRBD1 (6 bases). Between the trimmed V and J ends, which lost 0 bases and 4 bases, there was a span of 9 bases. This CDR3 region has 14 residues. The CDR3 sequence: CASSLAGGPYGYTF. Written as DNA, the CDR3 is TGTGCCAGCAGTTTAGCAGGGGGGCCCTATGGCTACACCTTC.